The subject of this entry is one T cell receptor beta chain. Its antigen is still unknown. TEMRA sorting was based on memory subsets that CD27 and CD45RA staining had defined. The data are from a study of CD8 T cells in Susac syndrome. Study findings and constraints: The authors found 15 to 20 Susac-specific public clones in total CD8+ repertoires and four to six in CD8+ TEMRA repertoires.

CDR1 is MDHEN, CDR2 SYDVKM, per germline. Trimming stripped 0 bases from V and 2 bases from J, with 14 bases between. The CDR3 runs 17 residues. Random hexamers were used to reverse transcribe an amount of about 0.5 to 1 ug RNA. A single record per CDR3 protein comes from TCRdb applying MiXCR to the immunoSEQ multiplex PCR reads. Of about 2,600 distinct CDR3 sequences listed, roughly 70% are singletons. The chain employs TRBV28 and TRBJ2-1; tentatively, D is TRBD2 (5 bases). Material for sequencing was CD8+ TEMRA cells from PBMCs. As to subset: FACS-sorted terminally differentiated effector memory CD8+ T cells re-expressing CD45RA (CD8+ TEMRA). This TCR was sampled from a human donor with Susac syndrome. The CDR3 DNA sequence: TGTGCCAGCAGTTTATGCCCGACCCCGAGGGCCTACAATGAGCAGTTCTTC. Translated, it gives CASSLCPTPRAYNEQFF.